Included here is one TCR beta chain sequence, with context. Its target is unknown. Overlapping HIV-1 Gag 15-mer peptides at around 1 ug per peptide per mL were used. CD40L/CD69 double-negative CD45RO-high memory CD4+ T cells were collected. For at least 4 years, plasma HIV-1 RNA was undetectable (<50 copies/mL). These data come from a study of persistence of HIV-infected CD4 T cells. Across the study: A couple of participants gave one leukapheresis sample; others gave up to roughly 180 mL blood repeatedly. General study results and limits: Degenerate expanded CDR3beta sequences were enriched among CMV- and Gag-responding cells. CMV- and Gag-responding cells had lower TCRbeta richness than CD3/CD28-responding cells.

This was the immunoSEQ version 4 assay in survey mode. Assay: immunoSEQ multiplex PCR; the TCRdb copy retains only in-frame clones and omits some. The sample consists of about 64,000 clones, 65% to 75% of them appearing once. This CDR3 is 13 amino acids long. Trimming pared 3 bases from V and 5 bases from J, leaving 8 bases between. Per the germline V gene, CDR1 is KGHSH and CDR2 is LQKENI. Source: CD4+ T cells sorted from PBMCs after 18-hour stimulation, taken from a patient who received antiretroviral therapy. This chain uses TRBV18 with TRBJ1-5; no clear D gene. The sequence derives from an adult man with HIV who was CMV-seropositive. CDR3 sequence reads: CASSPERDQPQHF. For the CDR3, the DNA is TGTGCCAGCTCACCGGAAAGGGATCAGCCCCAGCATTTT.